The following is a T cell receptor beta chain sequence with its context. Its antigen remains unidentified. The data were obtained in a study of T cell repertoires in cytomegalovirus infection. Background on the study: In the study, CMV epitopes included recently identified HLA-C-restricted and well-studied HLA-B-restricted ones. It was the public TCR beta signatures that indicated both CMV infection and matching HLA type. General study results and limits: Cumulative public TCR beta family frequency identified carriers of CMV plus the relevant HLA. What dominated the ex vivo response were HLA-C-restricted CMV-specific TCR beta clonotypes.

TCRdb used MiXCR to reprocess the reads, holding one entry per CDR3 protein. Altogether about 830,000 distinct CDR3 sequences are present, about 31% being singletons, with the ten largest covering around 12%. V was pared by 4 bases and J by 0 bases, with 4 bases of the junction left unmatched. This CDR3 has 16 amino acids. Germline V lookup: CDR1 LGHDT, CDR2 YNNKEL (reference sequence). The clonotype originates from a human donor in good health (CMV status not recorded). Some clones in this sample may be carry-over from other donors' samples. The rearrangement uses TRBV3-1 and TRBJ2-1, with 9 bases lining up with TRBD2. The sample here was cultured CD8+ T cells from PBMCs, taken from culture after CMV antigen stimulation. For the CDR3, the DNA is TGTGCCAGCAGCCTCCCGCGGGGGGGCTCCTACAATGAGCAGTTCTTC. It translates to CASSLPRGGSYNEQFF.